The T cell receptor beta chain under discussion was sequenced for a study of blood T cell repertoires in COVID-19. As for the study in general: In each case, the material was cDNA or gDNA derived from T cells, B-cell-depleted T cells, or PBMCs.

Methods used by the authors: Amplification of reference gene primers was used by the study to estimate nucleated cell counts. Some clones are missing from TCRdb's copy, which holds only in-frame ones; the method was immunoSEQ multiplex PCR. The V and J calls and clone size were taken over from that table, and D and trimming were inferred from the DNA. Among around 130,000 clones listed, 84% were seen once. The length of the CDR3 is 13 residues. With 0 bases removed from V and 4 bases from J, the gap between germline ends came to 7 bases. Germline V gene lookup returns CDR1 SGHKS and CDR2 YYEKEE (reference sequence).

The TCR was taken from a man in his 60s with acute or convalescent COVID-19. Sequences were obtained from peripheral blood. The chain links TRBV5-5 to TRBJ1-2, with a tentative D call TRBD1 (5 bases). This CDR3 is CASSLGGGYGYTF. The CDR3 DNA sequence: TGTGCCAGCAGCTTGGGCGGGGGCTATGGCTACACCTTC.